Shown below are 28 T cell receptor beta chains from a single sample sequenced in a study of long-term antiretroviral therapy in people with HIV. The run of the v3.0 immunoSEQ assay was at survey level. Some clones are missing from TCRdb's copy, which holds only in-frame ones; the method was immunoSEQ multiplex PCR. The repertoire consists of tens of thousands of clones, with roughly 87% occurring once and the leading ten covering 0.9% to 1.2%. The sample was unsorted PBMCs, taken 2 years after starting antiretroviral therapy. The receptors were gathered from a man in his fifties or sixties with HIV.

The chain links TRBV7-3 to TRBJ1-1; 7 positions match TRBD1. Per the germline V gene, CDR1 is SGHTA and CDR2 is FQGTGA. The V segment lost 4 bases and the J segment 8 bases; nucleotides outside the gene matches: 10. The CDR3 totals 14 residues. The CDR3 sequence is CASSSTRTGNEAFF. The CDR3 bases are TGTGCCAGCAGCTCCACTCGGACAGGTAACGAAGCTTTCTTT.

The chain has TRBV28 and TRBJ1-6; TRBD1 might be the D (5 bases). Trimming removed 3 bases at V and 9 bases at J, with 9 bases between. The CDR3 length is 13 residues. Germline lookup yields CDR1 MDHEN and CDR2 SYDVKM. This chain's CDR3 is CASSLIGASPLHF. CDR3 nucleotide sequence: TGTGCCAGCAGTTTGATCGGGGCTTCACCCCTCCACTTT.

The chain recombines TRBV9 with TRBJ2-2; weak D call: TRBD2 (5 bases). V was trimmed by 5 bases and J by 7 bases, leaving 18 bases between them. The CDR3 has 15 residues. CDR1 is SGDLS, CDR2 YYNGEE, per germline. DNA for the CDR3: TGTGCCAGCAGTCTAAGAGGGCAGTTGGACGGGGAGCTGTTTTTT. Translation: CASSLRGQLDGELFF.

Concerning this clone: One junction end disagrees with the germline gene, perhaps due to a read error. V gene TRBV12-5 combines with J gene TRBJ2-3; 9 nucleotides match TRBD2. The germline V gene encodes CDR1 LGHNT and CDR2 FRNRAP. The CDR3 has 14 amino acids. The CDR3 spells CASGLGTSRDTQYF. The DNA of the CDR3 is TGTGCTAGTGGTCTGGGGACTAGCAGAGATACGCAGTATTTT.

The chain uses TRBV4-3 and TRBJ1-3; D is possibly TRBD1 (5 bases). Germline V lookup: CDR1 LGHNA, CDR2 YSLEER. The CDR3 has 15 residues. The ends were cut back, 1 base at V and 4 bases at J, with 11 bases in the middle. CDR3 DNA: TGCGCCAGCAGCCAAGTGCAGGGTGAAGGAAACACCATATATTTT. This codes for CASSQVQGEGNTIYF.

This clone has a single count. J is TRBJ2-1 and V is TRBV19; D remains unclear. Trimming took off 5 bases at V and 9 bases at J, with 11 bases between the two ends. Germline V gene data show CDR1 as LNHDA and CDR2 as SQIVND (reference sequence). CDR3 length: 12 residues. The CDR3 spells CASSSPLGEQFF. The CDR3 nucleotides read TGTGCCAGTAGTTCCCCCCTCGGTGAGCAGTTCTTC.

V and J are TRBV4-1 and TRBJ2-1; TRBD2 agrees at 10 bases. Germline CDR1 MGHRA, CDR2 YSYEKL. V shed 4 bases and J 5 bases; nucleotides not matched to a gene: 11. The CDR3 runs to 17 residues. DNA of the CDR3: TGCGCCAGCAGCCCCCGCCCGGGGACTAGCGCCGACAATGAGCAGTTCTTC. This encodes CASSPRPGTSADNEQFF.

V usage is TRBV7-2 and J usage is TRBJ1-2; 7 bases agree with TRBD1. CDR1 SGHTA and CDR2 FQGNSA come from the germline V gene. The length of the CDR3 is 18 residues. Germline trimming cut 0 bases from V and 0 bases from J; bases unmatched to any gene: 10. The CDR3 DNA follows: TGTGCCAGCAGCTTAGCGTTGGGGTTTCAGGGGGCTAACTATGGCTACACCTTC. This gives the protein CASSLALGFQGANYGYTF.

This sequence joins TRBV7-9 and TRBJ1-4, with 7 bases matching TRBD1. After removal of 1 base from V and 6 bases from J, the junction contained 2 bases not matched to a gene. The CDR3 sequence is 14 residues long. Germline loops: CDR1 SEHNR, CDR2 FQNEAQ (reference sequence). The CDR3 DNA is TGTGCCAGCAGCTTAGGACAGGGTCATGAAAAACTGTTTTTT. Amino acids: CASSLGQGHEKLFF. Filled out from reference TRBV7-9 and TRBJ1-4, the complete variable domain reads DTGVSQNPRHKITKRGQNVTFRCDPISEHNRLYWYRQTLGQGPEFLTYFQNEAQLEKSRLLSDRFSAERPKGSFSTLEIQRTEQGDSAMYLCASSLGQGHEKLFFGSGTQLSVL.

This clone was recorded once. The rearrangement joins TRBV7-8 to TRBJ2-7; perhaps TRBD1 as D (6 bases). The CDR3 runs 17 residues. Trimming took off 2 bases at V and 3 bases at J, with 20 bases between the two ends. The germline CDR1 and CDR2 sequences are SGHVS and FQNEAQ. The CDR3 is CASSLNLLTGTLYEQYF. The DNA of the CDR3 is TGTGCCAGCAGCTTAAACTTACTTACCGGGACACTCTACGAGCAGTACTTC.

The rearrangement uses TRBV19 and TRBJ2-5, with a possible D match to TRBD1 (6 bases). V gave up 5 bases and J gave up 5 bases, with 12 bases separating them. CDR1 is LNHDA and CDR2 is SQIVND in the germline V gene (reference sequence). The CDR3 is 13 amino acids. The CDR3 sequence: CASSPRGFETQYF. DNA for the CDR3: TGTGCCAGTAGTCCAAGGGGGTTCGAGACCCAGTACTTC.

V gene TRBV7-9 combines with J gene TRBJ1-2; TRBD1 matches at 7 bases. The CDR3 loop spans 14 amino acids. CDR1 is SEHNR and CDR2 is FQNEAQ in the germline V gene (reference sequence). The V and J ends lost 3 bases and 7 bases, in that order; junction bases with no gene match: 8. CDR3 sequence reads: CASSFGRGQGGYTF. The CDR3 DNA reads TGTGCCAGCAGCTTTGGGAGGGGGCAAGGTGGCTACACCTTC.

The V gene is TRBV7-2, the J gene TRBJ1-2; 9 bases fit TRBD1. Germline CDR1 SGHTA, CDR2 FQGNSA. V lost 5 bases and J lost 2; bases outside the gene matches: 9. This CDR3 is 16 amino acids long. The CDR3 spells CASSDRDRVRNYGYTF. DNA for the CDR3: TGTGCCAGCAGCGACCGGGACAGGGTTAGAAACTATGGCTACACCTTC.

This clone was seen only a few times. The genes are TRBV19 and TRBJ1-5, with D possibly being TRBD1 (5 bases). The CDR3 is 13 amino acids. CDR1 and CDR2 (germline): LNHDA, SQIVND (reference sequence). Trimming took 6 bases from V and 6 from J, leaving 12 bases between them. CDR3 region: CASRIRDIQPQHF. CDR3 coding DNA: TGTGCCAGTAGGATCAGGGATATTCAGCCCCAGCATTTT.

In its sample, this clone was seen a few times. This sequence joins TRBV4-1 and TRBJ2-7, with D perhaps TRBD1 or TRBD2 (5 bases each). V shed 1 base and J shed 5 bases, with 15 bases lying between them. CDR1 is MGHRA and CDR2 is YSYEKL in the germline V gene. CDR3 length: 15 amino acids. CDR3 nucleotide sequence: TGCGCCAGCAGCCAAGGGGCAGGGAGAGAGAACGAGCAGTACTTC. This sequence encodes CASSQGAGRENEQYF.

This sequence joins TRBV4-3 and TRBJ1-1; tentatively, D is TRBD1 (5 bases). With 1 base removed from V and 2 bases from J, the gap between germline ends came to 11 bases. From germline, CDR1 is LGHNA and CDR2 YSLEER. The CDR3 spans 15 residues. CDR3: CASSQGGGLNTEAFF. In DNA form, the CDR3 reads TGCGCCAGCAGCCAAGGGGGGGGGTTAAACACTGAAGCTTTCTTT.

V is TRBV5-8 and J is TRBJ1-5; the D is unclear. Germline V gene data show CDR1 as SGHTS and CDR2 as YDEGEE. This CDR3 is built from 14 residues. Trimming removed 10 bases from V and 2 bases from J, with 16 bases in between. CDR3 nucleotides: TGTGCCCCCCTCAGCTCCCAGGGCAATCAGCCCCAGCATTTT. Translated: CAPLSSQGNQPQHF.

The V call is TRBV28, the J call TRBJ1-3; D unresolved. The V gene's germline CDR1 is MDHEN and CDR2 SYDVKM. The V gene lost 6 bases and the J gene lost 0 bases, with 15 bases spanning the gap. This CDR3 contains 16 residues. CDR3 loop: CASRPLGAFSGNTIYF. The CDR3 nucleotides are TGTGCCAGCAGGCCCTTGGGTGCCTTCTCTGGAAACACCATATATTTT. Using reference TRBV28 and TRBJ1-3 for the parts outside the CDR3, the full variable domain is DVKVTQSSRYLVKRTGEKVFLECVQDMDHENMFWYRQDPGLGLRLIYFSYDVKMKEKGDIPEGYSVSREKKERFSLILESASTNQTSMYLCASRPLGAFSGNTIYFGEGSWLTVV.

The rearrangement links TRBV30 to TRBJ1-2, with D tentatively TRBD1 (5 bases). Trimming took off 2 bases at V and 2 bases at J, with 12 bases between the two ends. This CDR3 is 14 amino acids long. The germline CDR1 and CDR2 sequences are GTSNPN and SVGIG (reference sequence). The CDR3 spells CAWSTGGDNYGYTF. The CDR3 DNA reads as TGTGCCTGGAGTACTGGGGGGGACAACTATGGCTACACCTTC.

The rearrangement uses TRBV5-1 and TRBJ2-1; D unresolved. The CDR3 has 13 residues. The V end lost 4 bases, the J end lost 7 bases, and 12 bases lay between the germline ends. CDR1 and CDR2 from the germline V gene are SGHRS and YFSETQ. In DNA form, the CDR3 reads TGCGCCAGCAGCCCCTCCGATGGGAATGAGCAGTTCTTC. This codes for CASSPSDGNEQFF.

The chain employs TRBV7-3 and TRBJ2-3; TRBD2 aligns across 7 bases. The CDR3 sequence is 12 residues long. The germline gives CDR1 SGHTA, CDR2 FQGTGA. The CDR3 DNA follows: TGTCCCTGGGGGGGGGACACAGATACGCAGTATTTT. Protein: CPWGGDTDTQYF.

The V and J genes are TRBV5-4 and TRBJ2-1, with 7 bases fitting TRBD2. J gave up 7 bases and V 5 bases, and 0 bases lay outside the gene matches. Germline CDR1 is SGHNT and CDR2 is YYREEE (reference sequence). The CDR3 has 11 residues. The DNA of the CDR3 is TGTGCCAGCAGGCGGGAGAATGAGCAGTTCTTC. Protein: CASRRENEQFF.

V is TRBV25-1 and J is TRBJ2-2, with 8 bases fitting TRBD1. CDR3 length equals 14 residues. Germline V gene data show CDR1 as MGHDK and CDR2 as SYGVNS. The V gene end was trimmed by 2 bases and the J gene end by 7 bases; junction bases not matched to a gene: 3. DNA for the CDR3: TGTGCCAGCAGTGAACAGGGGGCAGTCGGGGAGCTGTTTTTT. This sequence encodes CASSEQGAVGELFF.

V and J are TRBV18 and TRBJ1-1; a weak D match, TRBD1 (5 bases). V lost 2 bases to trimming and J lost 4 bases, with 14 bases between them. Germline CDR1 and CDR2: KGHSH and LQKENI. The CDR3 covers 15 residues. The CDR3 loop is CASSPGTLSGTEAFF. The CDR3 coding sequence is TGTGCCAGCTCACCAGGGACGCTCTCGGGCACTGAAGCTTTCTTT.

The V gene is TRBV19, the J gene TRBJ2-1; 11 bases fit TRBD2. Trimming cost V 4 bases and J 5 bases; bases outside gene matches: 10. The CDR3 length is 17 residues. The germline gives CDR1 LNHDA, CDR2 SQIVND (reference sequence). The CDR3 DNA reads TGTGCCAGTAGTACCTCCCTCCTACTAGCGGGAGACAATGAGCAGTTCTTC. Translated: CASSTSLLLAGDNEQFF.

The V call is TRBV6-6, the J call TRBJ1-2, with 7 bases fitting TRBD1. The V gene's germline CDR1 is MNHNY and CDR2 SVGAGI (reference sequence). Trimming took 4 bases from V and 3 from J; bases not matched to a gene: 5. This CDR3 is 14 amino acids long. Written as DNA, the CDR3 is TGTGCCAGCAGTTTCAGGGGGTTCGACTATGGCTACACCTTC. This codes for CASSFRGFDYGYTF.

CDR3 DNA sequence: TGTGCCAGCAGCTTAAAAAGAAATTCACCCCTCCACTTT. This translates into CASSLKRNSPLHF. The gene calls are TRBV13 and TRBJ1-6, with D unresolved. V was pared by 2 bases and J by 7 bases, with 6 bases between. The CDR3 runs to 13 residues. Germline V gene sequence: CDR1 PRHDT, CDR2 FYEKMQ (reference sequence).

J is TRBJ1-2 and V is TRBV28; D is ambiguous. The CDR3 covers 14 residues. CDR1 and CDR2 from the germline V gene are MDHEN and SYDVKM. V lost 5 bases and J 0 bases, leaving 10 bases between the germline ends. This chain's CDR3 is CASSRPDPNYGYTF. The CDR3 nucleotides are TGTGCCAGCAGTCGACCGGACCCTAACTATGGCTACACCTTC.